The 7 T cell receptor beta chains below all came from one sample that was sequenced in a study of vaccination and CD4 T cells after COVID-19. Noted treatment: approximately nine-day PBMC culture with coronavirus spike peptide pools or control peptides (ViraFEST assay). Their antigens are not known. With the Oncomine TCR Beta short-read assay, DNA from cultured CD4+ T cells was sequenced. TCRdb re-derived calls from the PCR reads in MiXCR, one entry per CDR3 protein. The data show 20,000 to 25,000 distinct CDR3 sequences, about 61% seen once. The input for sequencing was CD4+ T cells from blood, cultured in vitro, taken after SARS-CoV-2 vaccination. The source of these receptors is a human donor who received a COVID-19 vaccine.

The gene calls are TRBV6-1 and TRBJ2-7, with 8 nucleotides matching TRBD2. The V gene end was trimmed by 2 bases and the J gene end by 7 bases; junction bases not matched to a gene: 13. The CDR3 loop spans 16 amino acids. Germline assignment: CDR1 MNHNS and CDR2 SASEGT. CDR3 nucleotide sequence: TGTGCCAGCAGTGAATCGCTTGTTAGCGGGGTTTATGAGCAGTACTTC. It encodes CASSESLVSGVYEQYF.

This chain joins TRBV7-6 and TRBJ2-5; D might be TRBD2 (6 bases). Germline CDR1 reads SGHVS; CDR2 reads FNYEAQ. The CDR3 is 17 amino acids. Trimming stripped 5 bases from V and 4 bases from J, with 23 bases between. CDR3 DNA: TGTGCCAGCAGCCCAGACTCCGGGACTCCCAGGCTAGAGACCCAGTACTTC. Its translation is CASSPDSGTPRLETQYF.

This chain joins TRBV20-1 and TRBJ1-1; no firm D call. This CDR3 comprises 15 residues. CDR1 is DFQATT and CDR2 is SNEGSKA in the germline V gene (reference sequence). V was pared by 0 bases and J by 2 bases, with 13 bases between. CDR3 amino acids: CSARDRGQFNTEAFF. The CDR3 DNA sequence: TGCAGTGCTAGAGATCGAGGGCAGTTTAACACTGAAGCTTTCTTT.

The V call is TRBV6-1, the J call TRBJ1-1; D possibly corresponds to TRBD1 (6 bases). Germline-derived CDR1 and CDR2 are MNHNS and SASEGT. The CDR3 has 16 amino acids. V gave up 6 bases and J gave up 0 bases, with 17 bases separating them. The CDR3 DNA reads as TGTGCCAGCAGCCTTCACCGGACAGTTCTGAACACTGAAGCTTTCTTT. Residues: CASSLHRTVLNTEAFF.

This chain joins TRBV20-1 and TRBJ1-2; the D gene is possibly TRBD1 (6 bases). The germline CDR1 and CDR2 sequences are DFQATT and SNEGSKA (reference sequence). The CDR3 totals 13 residues. V lost 0 bases, J lost 7 bases, and 12 bases lay in between. The CDR3 DNA is TGCAGTGCTAGAGATGCCACAGGGCCTGGCTACACCTTC. Its translation: CSARDATGPGYTF.

The chain carries TRBV15 and TRBJ1-1, with D possibly being TRBD1 (6 bases). Germline V lookup: CDR1 LNHNV, CDR2 YYDKDF (reference sequence). This CDR3 has 14 residues. V shed 2 bases and J shed 5 bases, with 12 bases lying between them. The DNA for the CDR3 is TGTGCCACCAGCAGAACAGGGATTGGGACTGAAGCTTTCTTT. Protein product: CATSRTGIGTEAFF. The complete variable domain, with remaining parts taken from reference TRBV15 and TRBJ1-1, reads DAMVIQNPRYQVTQFGKPVTLSCSQTLNHNVMYWYQQKSSQAPKLLFHYYDKDFNNEADTPDNFQSRRPNTSFCFLDIRSPGLGDTAMYLCATSRTGIGTEAFFGQGTRLTVV.

The V gene is TRBV7-2, the J gene TRBJ2-5, with 8 positions matching TRBD1. The V gene end was trimmed by 5 bases and the J gene end by 0 bases; junction bases not matched to a gene: 8. Per the germline V gene, CDR1 is SGHTA and CDR2 is FQGNSA. The CDR3 extends over 16 amino acids. The CDR3 loop is CASSPLDRGYQETQYF. For the CDR3, the DNA is TGTGCCAGCAGCCCACTAGACAGGGGATACCAAGAGACCCAGTACTTC.